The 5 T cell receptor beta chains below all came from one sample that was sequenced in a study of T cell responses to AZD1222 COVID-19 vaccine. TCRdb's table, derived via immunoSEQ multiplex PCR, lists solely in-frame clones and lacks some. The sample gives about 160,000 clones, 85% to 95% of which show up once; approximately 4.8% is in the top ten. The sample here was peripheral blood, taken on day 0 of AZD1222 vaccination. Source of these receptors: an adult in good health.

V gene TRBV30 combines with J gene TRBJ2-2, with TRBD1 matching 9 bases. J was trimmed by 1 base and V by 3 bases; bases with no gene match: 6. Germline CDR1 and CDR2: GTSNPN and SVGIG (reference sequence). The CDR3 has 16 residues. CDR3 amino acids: CAWRNRGRGNTGELFF. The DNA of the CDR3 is TGTGCCTGGAGAAACAGGGGGCGCGGGAACACCGGGGAGCTGTTTTTT.

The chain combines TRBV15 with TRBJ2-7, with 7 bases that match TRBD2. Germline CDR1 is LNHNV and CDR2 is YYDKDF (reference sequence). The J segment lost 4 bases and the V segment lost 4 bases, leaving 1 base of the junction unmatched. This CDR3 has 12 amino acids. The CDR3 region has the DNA TGTGCCACCAGCACCGGGGGGTACGAGCAGTACTTC. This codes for CATSTGGYEQYF.

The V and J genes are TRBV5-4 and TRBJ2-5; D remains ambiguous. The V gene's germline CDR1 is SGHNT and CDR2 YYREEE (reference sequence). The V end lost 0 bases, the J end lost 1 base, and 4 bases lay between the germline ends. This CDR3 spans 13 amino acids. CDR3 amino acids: CASSLDSQETQYF. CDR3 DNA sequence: TGTGCCAGCAGCTTGGACAGCCAAGAGACCCAGTACTTC.

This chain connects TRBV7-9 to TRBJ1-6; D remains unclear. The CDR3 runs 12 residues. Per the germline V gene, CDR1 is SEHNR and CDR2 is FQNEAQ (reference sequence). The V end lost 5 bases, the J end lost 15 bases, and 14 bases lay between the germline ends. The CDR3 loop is CASSPQLGVLHF. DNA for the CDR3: TGTGCCAGCAGCCCGCAGCTTGGGGTCCTCCACTTT. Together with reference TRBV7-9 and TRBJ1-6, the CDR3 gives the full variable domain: DTGVSQNPRHKITKRGQNVTFRCDPISEHNRLYWYRQTLGQGPEFLTYFQNEAQLEKSRLLSDRFSAERPKGSFSTLEIQRTEQGDSAMYLCASSPQLGVLHFGNGTRLTVT.

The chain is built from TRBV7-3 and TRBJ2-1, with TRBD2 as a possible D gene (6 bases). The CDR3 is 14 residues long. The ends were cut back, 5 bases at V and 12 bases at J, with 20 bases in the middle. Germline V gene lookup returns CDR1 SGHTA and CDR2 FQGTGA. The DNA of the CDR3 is TGTGCCAGCAGCGATCCCCCCTATGTTAGCGGGCAGTTCTTC. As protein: CASSDPPYVSGQFF.